Below, 8 T cell receptor beta chains from the same sample are listed, as sequenced in a study of identical twins. TCRdb called the 5' RACE reads again in MiXCR, with one record for every CDR3 protein. The sample lists approximately 670,000 distinct CDR3 sequences, roughly 6.2% seen once, with around 1.9% in the top ten. The sample was naive T cells sorted from blood. These receptors originate from a man aged 18 to 30 in good health.

With regard to this clonotype: Being one base from a much bigger clone, this may be a read error. The chain is built from TRBV29-1 and TRBJ2-1; D gene unclear. The CDR3 loop spans 14 amino acids. Germline values: CDR1 SQVTM, CDR2 ANQGSEA. CDR3 DNA: TGCAGCGCCGCCGGGCGGCAACACTACAATGAGCAGTGCTTC. Translated: CSAAGRQHYNEQCF.

In its sample, this clonotype was seen many times. The rearrangement uses TRBV20-1 and TRBJ2-3; TRBD2 matches at 12 bases. With 5 bases clipped from V and 4 bases from J, the junction kept 10 bases outside the gene matches. CDR1 and CDR2 (germline): DFQATT, SNEGSKA (reference sequence). The CDR3 runs 16 residues. CDR3 loop: CSAPRAGLAGSDTQYF. CDR3 in DNA: TGCAGTGCTCCCCGCGCGGGACTAGCGGGTTCAGATACGCAGTATTTT.

The genes are TRBV11-2 and TRBJ1-1; TRBD1 might be the D (5 bases). Trimming stripped 1 base from V and 3 bases from J, with 12 bases between. This CDR3 is built from 15 residues. In germline, CDR1 is SGHAT, CDR2 FQNNGV. CDR3: CASSLGAGMDTEAFF. The CDR3 DNA follows: TGTGCCAGCAGCTTAGGAGCAGGGATGGACACTGAAGCTTTCTTT.

This clonotype was seen more than once but under ten times. The rearrangement links TRBV5-5 to TRBJ2-1; D remains unclear. Germline loops: CDR1 SGHKS, CDR2 YYEKEE (reference sequence). The CDR3 has 16 residues. V dropped 2 bases and J dropped 4 bases, with 16 bases sitting between them. The DNA of the CDR3 is TGTGCCAGCAGCTTCACCGACGGATTCCAATACAATGAGCAGTTCTTC. It encodes CASSFTDGFQYNEQFF.

The chain joins TRBV11-2 to TRBJ2-2; 9 bases agree with TRBD1. The V segment lost 4 bases and the J segment 9 bases; nucleotides outside the gene matches: 3. Germline V gene lookup returns CDR1 SGHAT and CDR2 FQNNGV. The CDR3 consists of 13 residues. The CDR3 nucleotides are TGTGCCAGCAGCTCGGACAGGGGATGGGAGCTGTTTTTT. As protein: CASSSDRGWELFF.

This clonotype was counted ten times or more. The chain recombines TRBV20-1 with TRBJ1-1, with TRBD1 matching over 7 bases. This CDR3 comprises 13 residues. V lost 0 bases to trimming and J lost 4 bases; unmatched junction nucleotides: 2. Germline V gene data show CDR1 as DFQATT and CDR2 as SNEGSKA (reference sequence). DNA for the CDR3: TGCAGTGCTAGAGACCAGGGGGGCACTGAAGCTTTCTTT. Translation gives CSARDQGGTEAFF.

The rearrangement links TRBV7-2 to TRBJ2-7, with TRBD1 matching over 11 bases. CDR3 length: 16 amino acids. V shed 0 bases, J shed 2 bases, and the junction held 3 bases outside the gene matches. Germline lookup yields CDR1 SGHTA and CDR2 FQGNSA. The CDR3 loop reads CASSLALGQGAYEQYF. DNA for the CDR3: TGTGCCAGCAGCTTAGCTTTGGGACAGGGGGCCTACGAGCAGTACTTC.

This chain joins TRBV24-1 and TRBJ2-5; D might be TRBD1 or TRBD2, each matching 6 bases. V shed 5 bases and J shed 5 bases, with 26 bases lying between them. This CDR3 region has 18 residues. CDR1 and CDR2 (germline): KGHDR, SFDVKD. The CDR3 nucleotides read TGTGCCACCAGTGCCCGGATGGGGGGCCTGGGGGCTTACGAGACCCAGTACTTC. Amino acid sequence: CATSARMGGLGAYETQYF.